The 27 T cell receptor beta chains presented below share a single source sample, sequenced in a study of cytomegalovirus exposure and HLA in healthy donors. Assay used: immunoSEQ multiplex PCR; TCRdb lists only in-frame clones, some missing. Of about 83,000 clones listed, 96% are singletons. The sequencing sample was made of PBMCs. Receptor source: a woman younger than 30 in good health and CMV-seronegative.

The rearrangement joins TRBV7-9 to TRBJ2-4; TRBD2 matches 15 bases. Germline CDR1 reads SEHNR; CDR2 reads FQNEAQ (reference sequence). This CDR3 comprises 17 residues. The V segment lost 5 bases and the J segment 8 bases; nucleotides outside the gene matches: 10. The CDR3 sequence: CASSPGLAGGPGYIQYF. CDR3 nucleotide sequence: TGTGCCAGCAGCCCCGGACTAGCGGGAGGGCCGGGGTACATTCAGTACTTC. Filled out from reference TRBV7-9 and TRBJ2-4, the complete variable domain reads DTGVSQNPRHKITKRGQNVTFRCDPISEHNRLYWYRQTLGQGPEFLTYFQNEAQLEKSRLLSDRFSAERPKGSFSTLEIQRTEQGDSAMYLCASSPGLAGGPGYIQYFGAGTRLSVL.

This clone showed up just once. CDR3 loop: CASSIGGSRGNQPQHF. CDR3 in DNA: TGTGCCAGTAGTATAGGGGGCAGCAGGGGCAATCAGCCCCAGCATTTT. The chain links TRBV19 to TRBJ1-5; D perhaps matches TRBD1 (5 bases). CDR1 and CDR2 from the germline V gene are LNHDA and SQIVND (reference sequence). Trimming shortened V by 1 base and J by 2 bases, and 12 bases separated the two germline ends. This CDR3 region has 16 residues.

The rearrangement uses TRBV28 and TRBJ2-1; 7 bases match TRBD1. CDR3 length equals 13 residues. Germline V lookup: CDR1 MDHEN, CDR2 SYDVKM. V was clipped by 5 bases and J by 8 bases; unmatched bases: 6. The CDR3 region has the DNA TGTGCCAGCAGTCGCTCAGGGGGACATGAGCAGTTCTTC. This translates into CASSRSGGHEQFF.

The chain uses TRBV29-1 and TRBJ2-7; 9 bases match TRBD1. CDR3 length: 13 residues. Germline values: CDR1 SQVTM, CDR2 ANQGSEA. Trimming cost V 2 bases and J 6 bases; bases outside gene matches: 5. CDR3 protein: CSVESHRGREQYF. The CDR3 DNA follows: TGCAGCGTTGAAAGTCACAGGGGGCGCGAGCAGTACTTC.

J is TRBJ2-7 and V is TRBV18, with a weak D call TRBD2 (5 bases). Per the germline V gene, CDR1 is KGHSH and CDR2 is LQKENI. The CDR3 length is 16 residues. Trimming stripped 3 bases from V and 0 bases from J, with 15 bases between. The CDR3 is CASSPAPSGPSYEQYF. The CDR3 nucleotides read TGTGCCAGCTCACCCGCCCCCAGCGGACCCTCCTACGAGCAGTACTTC.

The V and J genes are TRBV9 and TRBJ2-5, with D perhaps matching TRBD1 (6 bases). V lost 1 base and J 5 bases, leaving 12 bases between the germline ends. From germline, CDR1 is SGDLS and CDR2 YYNGEE. The CDR3 consists of 14 residues. CDR3 residues: CASSVYGGRETQYF. The CDR3 region has the DNA TGTGCCAGCAGCGTATATGGGGGCAGGGAGACCCAGTACTTC.

The genes are TRBV14 and TRBJ1-4; D is undetermined. This CDR3 is 16 amino acids long. Trimming removed 0 bases at V and 8 bases at J, with 16 bases between. Germline V gene data show CDR1 as SGHDN and CDR2 as FVKESK. This CDR3 reads CASSQDLWRAEEKLFF. CDR3 DNA: TGTGCCAGCAGCCAAGATCTGTGGCGGGCAGAAGAAAAACTGTTTTTT.

This chain connects TRBV10-3 to TRBJ2-3; 8 bases are a match to TRBD1. Germline V CDR1 and CDR2: ENHRY, SYGVKD. This CDR3 has 18 amino acids. Germline trimming cut 0 bases from V and 3 bases from J; bases unmatched to any gene: 11. The CDR3 sequence is CAISESGQGTGRTDTQYF. The CDR3 DNA follows: TGTGCCATCAGTGAGTCAGGACAGGGAACGGGACGTACAGATACGCAGTATTTT.

The chain employs TRBV5-6 and TRBJ1-5, with D perhaps TRBD1 (6 bases). Germline V lookup: CDR1 SGHDT, CDR2 YYEEEE. Trimming shortened V by 4 bases and J by 4 bases, and 6 bases separated the two germline ends. The CDR3 is made up of 12 amino acids. The CDR3 DNA sequence: TGTGCCAGCAGCCAGGGGAATCAGCCCCAGCATTTT. Residues: CASSQGNQPQHF.

The CDR3 here is CASSQRLAEGADTQYF. The CDR3 nucleotides are TGCGCCAGCAGCCAGAGACTAGCGGAGGGGGCAGATACGCAGTATTTT. The chain uses TRBV4-1 and TRBJ2-3; TRBD2 aligns across 9 bases. From germline, CDR1 is MGHRA and CDR2 YSYEKL. Losses at the gene ends were 3 bases for V and 4 bases for J; bases not matched to a gene: 8. This CDR3 region has 16 residues.

In DNA, the CDR3 is TGTGCCAGTAGTATGGTAGGGGGACAGGGGTTGGGAGGCGAGCAGTACTTC. This codes for CASSMVGGQGLGGEQYF. This chain links TRBV19 with TRBJ2-7, with 10 nucleotides matching TRBD1. From germline, CDR1 is LNHDA and CDR2 SQIVND (reference sequence). The junction had 14 bases not matched to a gene; V was cut back by 3 bases and J by 6 bases. The CDR3 consists of 17 residues.

This chain links TRBV6-1 with TRBJ1-2; D may be TRBD1 (6 bases). Germline CDR1 and CDR2: MNHNS and SASEGT. The CDR3 is made up of 14 amino acids. Between the trimmed V and J ends, which lost 4 bases and 4 bases, there was a span of 13 bases. The CDR3 nucleotides are TGTGCCAGCAGTGTAACAGGGTCAGTCTATGGCTACACCTTC. Its translation: CASSVTGSVYGYTF.

The chain is built from TRBV27 and TRBJ1-2, with TRBD1 matching over 8 bases. CDR1 MNHEY and CDR2 SMNVEV come from the germline V gene (reference sequence). The length of the CDR3 is 14 residues. Losses at the gene ends were 5 bases for V and 4 bases for J; bases not matched to a gene: 6. The CDR3 sequence is CASSRDRSIYGYTF. The CDR3 nucleotides are TGTGCCAGCAGTCGGGACAGGTCCATCTATGGCTACACCTTC.

The chain links TRBV7-2 to TRBJ2-2; D gene ambiguous. Trimming left V 8 bases short and J 2 bases short, with 12 bases between. CDR1 is SGHTA, CDR2 FQGNSA, per germline. The CDR3 covers 14 residues. In nucleotides, the CDR3 is TGTGCCAGCGGGCCATTCGGTAACACCGGGGAGCTGTTTTTT. It specifies CASGPFGNTGELFF.

This clone was recorded once. The rearrangement uses TRBV9 and TRBJ2-1; 7 positions match TRBD2. Looked up from germline, CDR1 is SGDLS and CDR2 is YYNGEE. This CDR3 has 17 amino acids. J lost 4 bases, V lost 4 bases, and 14 bases had no gene match. The CDR3 here is CASSPRWVGGPYNEQFF. Written as DNA, the CDR3 is TGTGCCAGCAGCCCCCGCTGGGTGGGAGGGCCTTACAATGAGCAGTTCTTC.

The V gene is TRBV9, the J gene TRBJ2-7; no clear D gene. V shed 0 bases and J shed 5 bases, with 9 bases lying between them. This CDR3 region has 13 residues. Germline V gene data show CDR1 as SGDLS and CDR2 as YYNGEE. The CDR3 DNA is TGTGCCAGCAGCGTAGCTTCTCAGAACGAGCAGTACTTC. This sequence encodes CASSVASQNEQYF. The full variable domain, in which reference TRBV9 and TRBJ2-7 provide the parts outside the CDR3, is DSGVTQTPKHLITATGQRVTLRCSPRSGDLSVYWYQQSLDQGLQFLIQYYNGEERAKGNILERFSAQQFPDLHSELNLSSLELGDSALYFCASSVASQNEQYFGPGTRLTVT.

The genes are TRBV29-1 and TRBJ2-7; possibly TRBD1 for D (6 bases). From germline, CDR1 is SQVTM and CDR2 ANQGSEA. V was cut by 7 bases and J by 5 bases, with 24 bases left in between. The length of the CDR3 is 15 residues. The CDR3 DNA is TGCAGCGCCCTACAGGGTAGGGGCATGGGAAACGAGCAGTACTTC. Protein sequence: CSALQGRGMGNEQYF.

The chain joins TRBV5-5 to TRBJ2-7, with 11 bases identical to TRBD1. Germline V lookup: CDR1 SGHKS, CDR2 YYEKEE (reference sequence). After removal of 3 bases from V and 2 bases from J, the junction contained 7 bases not matched to a gene. CDR3 size: 16 residues. The CDR3 bases are TGTGCCAGCAGCTGGCTCCGGGACAGGGGGGCCTACGAGCAGTACTTC. Translating gives CASSWLRDRGAYEQYF.

CDR3 protein: CASRKQGLNEKLFF. The DNA of the CDR3 is TGTGCCAGCAGAAAACAGGGGTTAAATGAAAAACTGTTTTTT. V usage is TRBV6-5 and J usage is TRBJ1-4; TRBD1 matches 7 bases. Germline CDR1 and CDR2: MNHEY and SVGAGI. With V trimmed by 6 bases and J by 5 bases, 6 bases remained unmatched. The CDR3 sequence is 14 residues long.

This chain uses TRBV6-5 with TRBJ2-5; D unresolved. The J call may not be correct, given that the DNA end is closer to TRBJ2-7. CDR3 length: 12 residues. The germline V gene encodes CDR1 MNHEY and CDR2 SVGAGI. The CDR3 spells CASSRTNYEQYF. For the CDR3, the DNA is TGTGCCAGCAGTCGAACGAATTACGAGCAGTACTTC.

This rearrangement joins TRBV14 to TRBJ1-5; no clear D. This CDR3 contains 13 residues. Germline V lookup: CDR1 SGHDN, CDR2 FVKESK. V gave up 0 bases and J gave up 9 bases, with 9 bases separating them. The chain's CDR3 is CASSQDSYGPQHF. DNA of the CDR3: TGTGCCAGCAGCCAAGACTCGTACGGGCCCCAGCATTTT.

The chain combines TRBV11-2 with TRBJ2-1, with D possibly TRBD1 on 5 matching bases. The CDR3 is 12 residues long. Germline CDR1 SGHAT, CDR2 FQNNGV. The V and J ends lost 0 bases and 13 bases respectively, with 10 bases between them. CDR3 protein: CASSLDHTGQFF. The CDR3 DNA sequence: TGTGCCAGCAGCTTAGATCATACAGGTCAGTTCTTC.

The genes are TRBV28 and TRBJ1-1, with 8 nucleotides matching TRBD1. CDR3 size: 16 residues. V shed 2 bases, J shed 3 bases, and the junction held 8 bases outside the gene matches. The germline V gene has CDR1 MDHEN and CDR2 SYDVKM. The CDR3 DNA reads as TGTGCCAGCAGTTTAGTCTTCGGACAGGGTGACACTGAAGCTTTCTTT. Translation: CASSLVFGQGDTEAFF.

This sequence joins TRBV11-2 and TRBJ1-5; D remains unclear. Germline V gene sequence: CDR1 SGHAT, CDR2 FQNNGV. V was clipped by 3 bases and J by 3 bases, with 12 bases between them. The CDR3 is made up of 15 amino acids. DNA of the CDR3: TGTGCCAGCAGCTTTTCCGCGAACTCCAATCAGCCCCAGCATTTT. Encoded protein: CASSFSANSNQPQHF.

V usage is TRBV7-9 and J usage is TRBJ2-7, with TRBD2 as a possible D gene (6 bases). V lost 5 bases and J lost 6, with 14 bases in between. Germline values: CDR1 SEHNR, CDR2 FQNEAQ (reference sequence). This CDR3 contains 13 residues. Here the CDR3 DNA reads TGTGCCAGCAGCCGCGGGGAGCGGGTCGAGCAGTACTTC. This translates into CASSRGERVEQYF.

The chain combines TRBV28 with TRBJ2-3; 7 nucleotides match TRBD1. The ends lost 5 bases at V and 2 bases at J; junction bases unmatched: 13. Germline V CDR1 and CDR2: MDHEN, SYDVKM. This CDR3 spans 17 amino acids. The CDR3 reads CASSKRQGWVSTDTQYF. The CDR3 nucleotides are TGTGCCAGCAGTAAACGACAGGGCTGGGTGTCCACAGATACGCAGTATTTT.

The J gene is TRBJ2-3, the V gene TRBV5-4; maybe TRBD2 (7 bases). V was pared by 3 bases and J by 2 bases, with 16 bases between. The CDR3 consists of 16 residues. Germline V gene data show CDR1 as SGHNT and CDR2 as YYREEE (reference sequence). The CDR3 DNA reads TGTGCCAGCAGCTGGGGGGGGACACTAGTCACAGATACGCAGTATTTT. Residues: CASSWGGTLVTDTQYF.